This T cell receptor (beta chain) was profiled in a study of CD8+ T cells in alopecia areata. Study as a whole: The study gave treated patients oral tofacitinib at 5 to 10 mg twice daily.

The treatment denotes: oral pan-JAK inhibitor, 5-10 mg twice daily. cDNA reverse transcribed from extracted RNA served as the sequencing template. Sequenced by immunoSEQ multiplex PCR; TCRdb stores in-frame clones only, minus some. The sample shows around 210,000 clones, over 60% of them seen only once. Trimming shortened V by 7 bases and J by 2 bases, and 8 bases separated the two germline ends. The CDR3 sequence is 12 residues long. CDR1 is MNHEY, CDR2 SMNVEV, per germline (reference sequence). The receptor comes from a human donor with alopecia areata. The V and J genes are TRBV27 and TRBJ1-2; D remains unclear. Specimen: CD4+ T cells sorted from blood, collected at week 4, from a patient treated with tofacitinib. This CDR3 is CASKNRNYGYTF. In DNA form, the CDR3 reads TGTGCCAGCAAGAACAGAAACTATGGCTACACCTTC.